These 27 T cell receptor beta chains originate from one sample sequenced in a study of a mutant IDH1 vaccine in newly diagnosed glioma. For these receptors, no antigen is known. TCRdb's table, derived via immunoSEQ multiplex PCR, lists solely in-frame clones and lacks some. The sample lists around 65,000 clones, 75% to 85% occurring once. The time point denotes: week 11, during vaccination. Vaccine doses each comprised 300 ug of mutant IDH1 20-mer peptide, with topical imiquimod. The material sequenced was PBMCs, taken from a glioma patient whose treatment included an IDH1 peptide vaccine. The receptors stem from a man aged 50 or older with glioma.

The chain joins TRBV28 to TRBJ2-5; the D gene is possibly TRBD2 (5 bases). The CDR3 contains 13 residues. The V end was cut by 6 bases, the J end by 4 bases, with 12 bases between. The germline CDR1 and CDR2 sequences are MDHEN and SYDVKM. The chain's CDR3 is CASSGGGVETQYF. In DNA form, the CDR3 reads TGTGCCAGCAGCGGAGGCGGTGTAGAGACCCAGTACTTC.

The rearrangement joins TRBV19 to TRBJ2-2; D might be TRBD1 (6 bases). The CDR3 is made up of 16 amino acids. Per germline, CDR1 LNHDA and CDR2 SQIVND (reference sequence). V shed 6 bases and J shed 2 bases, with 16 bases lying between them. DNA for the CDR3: TGTGCCAGTAGCCCTTACTGGACAGAAAACACCGGGGAGCTGTTTTTT. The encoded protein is CASSPYWTENTGELFF. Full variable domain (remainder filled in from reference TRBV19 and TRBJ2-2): DGGITQSPKYLFRKEGQNVTLSCEQNLNHDAMYWYRQDPGQGLRLIYYSQIVNDFQKGDIAEGYSVSREKKESFPLTVTSAQKNPTAFYLCASSPYWTENTGELFFGEGSRLTVL.

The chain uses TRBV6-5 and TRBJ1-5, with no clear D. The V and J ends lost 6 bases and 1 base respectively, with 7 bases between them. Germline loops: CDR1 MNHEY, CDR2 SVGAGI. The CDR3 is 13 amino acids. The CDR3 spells CASSFGSNQPQHF. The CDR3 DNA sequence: TGTGCCAGCAGCTTCGGGAGCAATCAGCCCCAGCATTTT.

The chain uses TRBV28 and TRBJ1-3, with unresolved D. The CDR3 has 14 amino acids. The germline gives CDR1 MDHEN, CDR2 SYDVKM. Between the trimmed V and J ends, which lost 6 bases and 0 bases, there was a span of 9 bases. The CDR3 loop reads CASSPLRSGNTIYF. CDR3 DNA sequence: TGTGCCAGCAGCCCACTGCGCTCTGGAAACACCATATATTTT.

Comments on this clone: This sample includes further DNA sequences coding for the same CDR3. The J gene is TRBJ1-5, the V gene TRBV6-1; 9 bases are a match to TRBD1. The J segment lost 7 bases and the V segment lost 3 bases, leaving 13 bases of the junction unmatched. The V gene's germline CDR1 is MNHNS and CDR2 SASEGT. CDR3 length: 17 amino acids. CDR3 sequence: CASSEELGQGRLQPQHF. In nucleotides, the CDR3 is TGTGCCAGCAGTGAGGAATTGGGACAGGGACGGTTGCAGCCCCAGCATTTT.

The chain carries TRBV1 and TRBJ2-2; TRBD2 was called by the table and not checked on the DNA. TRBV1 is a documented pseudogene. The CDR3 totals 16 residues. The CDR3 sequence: CTSSQVSGRFTGELFF. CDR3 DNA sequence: TGCACCAGCAGCCAAGTTAGCGGGAGGTTCACCGGGGAGCTGTTTTTT.

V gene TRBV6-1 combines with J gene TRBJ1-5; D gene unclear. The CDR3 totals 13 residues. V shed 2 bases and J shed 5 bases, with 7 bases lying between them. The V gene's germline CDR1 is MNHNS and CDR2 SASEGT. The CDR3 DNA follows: TGTGCCAGCAGTGAAATAACCCATCAGCCCCAGCATTTT. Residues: CASSEITHQPQHF.

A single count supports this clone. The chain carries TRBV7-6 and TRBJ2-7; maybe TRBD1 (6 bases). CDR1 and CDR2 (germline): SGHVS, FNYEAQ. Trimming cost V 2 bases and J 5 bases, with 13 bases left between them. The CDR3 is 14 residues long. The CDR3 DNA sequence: TGTGCCAGCAGCTTACAAGGGGGTGGCAACGAGCAGTACTTC. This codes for CASSLQGGGNEQYF.

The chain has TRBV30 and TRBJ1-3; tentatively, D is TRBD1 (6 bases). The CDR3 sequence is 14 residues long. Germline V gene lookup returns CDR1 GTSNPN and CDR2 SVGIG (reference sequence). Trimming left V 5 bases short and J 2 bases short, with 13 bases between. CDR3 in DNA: TGTGCCTGGGCACAGGGTATGGCTGGAAACACCATATATTTT. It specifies CAWAQGMAGNTIYF.

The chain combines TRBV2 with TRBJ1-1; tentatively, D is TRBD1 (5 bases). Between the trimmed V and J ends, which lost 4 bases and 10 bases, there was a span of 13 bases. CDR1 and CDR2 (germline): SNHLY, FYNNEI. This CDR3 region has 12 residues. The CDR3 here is CASSASGVGAFF. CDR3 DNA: TGTGCCAGCAGTGCGTCGGGGGTTGGAGCTTTCTTT.

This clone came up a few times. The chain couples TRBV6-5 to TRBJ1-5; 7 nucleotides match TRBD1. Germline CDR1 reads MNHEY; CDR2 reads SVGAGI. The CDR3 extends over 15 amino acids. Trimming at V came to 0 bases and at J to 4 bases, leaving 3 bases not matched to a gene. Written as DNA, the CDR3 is TGTGCCAGCAGTTACTCTGGCAGGGGGAATCAGCCCCAGCATTTT. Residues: CASSYSGRGNQPQHF.

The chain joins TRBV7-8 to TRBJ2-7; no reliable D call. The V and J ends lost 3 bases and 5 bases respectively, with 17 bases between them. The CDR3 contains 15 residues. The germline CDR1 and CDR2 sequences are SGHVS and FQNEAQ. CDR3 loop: CASSFPDKVIDEQYF. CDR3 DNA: TGTGCCAGCAGCTTTCCAGACAAGGTCATTGACGAGCAGTACTTC.

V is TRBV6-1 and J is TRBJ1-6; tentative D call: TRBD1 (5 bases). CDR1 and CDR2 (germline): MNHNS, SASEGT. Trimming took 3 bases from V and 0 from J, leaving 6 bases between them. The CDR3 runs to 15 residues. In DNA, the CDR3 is TGTGCCAGCAGTGATAGGGGCTCCTATAATTCACCCCTCCACTTT. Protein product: CASSDRGSYNSPLHF.

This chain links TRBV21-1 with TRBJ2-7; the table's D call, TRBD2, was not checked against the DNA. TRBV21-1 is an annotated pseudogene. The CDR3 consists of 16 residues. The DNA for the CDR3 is TGTGCCAGCAGCAGCGGGAGGGGATTTCCCAGCGACGAGCAGTACTTC. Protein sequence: CASSSGRGFPSDEQYF.

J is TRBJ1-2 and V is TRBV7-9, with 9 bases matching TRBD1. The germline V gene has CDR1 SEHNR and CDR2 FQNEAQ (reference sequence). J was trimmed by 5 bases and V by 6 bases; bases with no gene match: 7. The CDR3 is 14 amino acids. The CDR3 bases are TGTGCCAGCAGTTCGGACAGGGGCTGGTATGGCTACACCTTC. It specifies CASSSDRGWYGYTF.

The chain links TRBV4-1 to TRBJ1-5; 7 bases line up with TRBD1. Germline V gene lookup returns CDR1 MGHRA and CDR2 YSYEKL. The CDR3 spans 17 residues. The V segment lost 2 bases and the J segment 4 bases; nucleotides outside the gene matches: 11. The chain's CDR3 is CASSQSFSGGWNQPQHF. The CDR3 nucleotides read TGCGCCAGCAGCCAAAGCTTTTCAGGGGGATGGAATCAGCCCCAGCATTTT.

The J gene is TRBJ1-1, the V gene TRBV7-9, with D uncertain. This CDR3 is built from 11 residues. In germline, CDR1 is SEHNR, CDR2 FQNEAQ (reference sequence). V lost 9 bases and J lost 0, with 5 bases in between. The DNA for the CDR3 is TGTGCCAGGGGCCTGAACACTGAAGCTTTCTTT. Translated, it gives CARGLNTEAFF.

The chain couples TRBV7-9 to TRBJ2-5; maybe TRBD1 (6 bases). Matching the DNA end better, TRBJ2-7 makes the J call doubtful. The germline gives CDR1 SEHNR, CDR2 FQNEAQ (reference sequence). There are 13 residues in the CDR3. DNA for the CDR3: TGTGCCAGCAGCCTGGGACAACCTAACGAGCAGTACTTC. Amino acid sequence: CASSLGQPNEQYF.

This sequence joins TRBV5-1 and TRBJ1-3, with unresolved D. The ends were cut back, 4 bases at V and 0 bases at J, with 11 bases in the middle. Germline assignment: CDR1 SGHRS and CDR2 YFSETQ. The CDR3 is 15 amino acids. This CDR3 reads CASSPNRNSGNTIYF. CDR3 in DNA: TGCGCCAGCAGCCCAAACCGGAACTCTGGAAACACCATATATTTT.

CDR3 DNA: TGCGCCAGCAGCGTTCGAGCGGGGGCGGGGACAGATACGCAGTATTTT. This sequence encodes CASSVRAGAGTDTQYF. This chain joins TRBV4-1 and TRBJ2-3; 8 nucleotides match TRBD2. The V gene's germline CDR1 is MGHRA and CDR2 YSYEKL. Trimming cost V 5 bases and J 3 bases; bases outside gene matches: 10. The CDR3 consists of 16 residues.

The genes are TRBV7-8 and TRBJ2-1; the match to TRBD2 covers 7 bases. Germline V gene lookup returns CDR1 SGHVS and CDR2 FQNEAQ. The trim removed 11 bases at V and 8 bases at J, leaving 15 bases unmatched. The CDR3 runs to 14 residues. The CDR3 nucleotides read TGTGCCGGTAAACGGGAGGCGTCTGCGGATGAGCAGTTCTTC. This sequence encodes CAGKREASADEQFF.

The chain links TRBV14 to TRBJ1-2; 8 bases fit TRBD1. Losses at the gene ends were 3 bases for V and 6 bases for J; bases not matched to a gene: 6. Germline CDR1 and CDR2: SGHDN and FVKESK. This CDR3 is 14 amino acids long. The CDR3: CASSQNRGSDGYTF. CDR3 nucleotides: TGTGCCAGCAGCCAGAACAGGGGGTCGGATGGCTACACCTTC.

The CDR3 sequence is CASGLAGVNEQFF. DNA for the CDR3: TGTGCCTCCGGACTAGCGGGAGTTAATGAGCAGTTCTTC. The V gene is TRBV7-2, the J gene TRBJ2-1, with 13 bases aligning to TRBD2. V trimming: 11 bases; J trimming: 7 bases; junction bases outside the gene matches: 5. CDR1 and CDR2 (germline): SGHTA, FQGNSA. The CDR3 has 13 residues.

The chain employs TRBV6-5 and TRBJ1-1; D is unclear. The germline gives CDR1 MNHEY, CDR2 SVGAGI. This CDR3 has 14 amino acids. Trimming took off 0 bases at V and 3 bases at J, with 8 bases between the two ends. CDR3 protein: CASSYSWGHTEAFF. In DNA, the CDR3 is TGTGCCAGCAGTTACTCCTGGGGTCACACTGAAGCTTTCTTT.

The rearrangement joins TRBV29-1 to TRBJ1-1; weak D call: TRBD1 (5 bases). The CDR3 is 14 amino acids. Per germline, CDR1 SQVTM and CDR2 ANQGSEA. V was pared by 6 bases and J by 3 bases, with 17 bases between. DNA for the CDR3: TGCAGCGTCGACGATCCCAGGGTGGACACTGAAGCTTTCTTT. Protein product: CSVDDPRVDTEAFF.

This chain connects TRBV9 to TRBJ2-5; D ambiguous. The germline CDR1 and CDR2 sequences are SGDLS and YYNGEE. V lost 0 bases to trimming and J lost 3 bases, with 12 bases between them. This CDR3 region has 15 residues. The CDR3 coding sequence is TGTGCCAGCAGCGTAGGGGGTAGGGTCAAAGAGACCCAGTACTTC. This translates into CASSVGGRVKETQYF.

Here the CDR3 reads CASRGQNMNTEAFF. Here the CDR3 DNA reads TGTGCCAGTAGGGGCCAGAACATGAACACTGAAGCTTTCTTT. The V gene is TRBV19, the J gene TRBJ1-1; unclear D gene. CDR3 length: 14 amino acids. With 6 bases removed from V and 0 bases from J, the gap between germline ends came to 11 bases. Germline V gene lookup returns CDR1 LNHDA and CDR2 SQIVND (reference sequence).